The 30 T cell receptor beta chains in this list originate from one sample, sequenced in a study of T cells after yellow fever vaccination. TCRdb itself ran the 5' RACE reads through MiXCR, one entry per CDR3 protein. The sample has under 350,000 distinct CDR3 sequences; approximately 4% are singletons. The sequencing here drew on PBMCs, taken 5 days after the yellow fever booster vaccination. The receptors stem from a man aged 18 to 29 who received the YFV17D yellow fever vaccine.

This clonotype occurred many times. This chain links TRBV14 with TRBJ2-7; tentative D call: TRBD1 (6 bases). CDR3 length: 15 residues. Trimming took 3 bases from V and 3 from J, leaving 15 bases between them. CDR1 is SGHDN, CDR2 FVKESK, per germline. Written as DNA, the CDR3 is TGTGCCAGCAGCCAGGACCCGGGACACAGCTACGAGCAGTACTTC. Amino acids: CASSQDPGHSYEQYF.

The chain recombines TRBV19 with TRBJ1-2; D perhaps matches TRBD1 (5 bases). CDR3 size: 13 residues. CDR1 LNHDA and CDR2 SQIVND come from the germline V gene (reference sequence). The V and J ends lost 5 bases and 4 bases respectively, with 11 bases between them. The CDR3 region is CASSPGLGYGYTF. For the CDR3, the DNA is TGTGCCAGTAGTCCGGGACTGGGCTATGGCTACACCTTC.

The rearrangement joins TRBV18 to TRBJ1-1; a possible D gene is TRBD1 (6 bases). The CDR3 runs to 15 residues. Germline CDR1 is KGHSH and CDR2 is LQKENI. Between the trimmed V and J ends, which lost 6 bases and 4 bases, there was a span of 18 bases. The CDR3 sequence: CASSPSEGGVTEAFF. The CDR3, as DNA: TGTGCCAGCTCGCCTAGCGAAGGGGGGGTCACTGAAGCTTTCTTT.

This chain connects TRBV4-1 to TRBJ1-5; a possible D gene is TRBD1 (5 bases). This CDR3 region has 17 residues. The V end lost 0 bases, the J end lost 1 base, and 13 bases lay between the germline ends. Germline lookup yields CDR1 MGHRA and CDR2 YSYEKL. The DNA of the CDR3 is TGCGCCAGCAGCCAAGATCGATCAGGGATGAGCAATCAGCCCCAGCATTTT. Its translation: CASSQDRSGMSNQPQHF.

A few counts support this clonotype. The CDR3 region is CSAPHRLDRVNLDGGYTF. CDR3 nucleotide sequence: TGCAGTGCCCCCCATAGACTGGACAGGGTGAACCTTGATGGAGGCTACACCTTC. The J gene is TRBJ1-2, the V gene TRBV20-1; 8 bases line up with TRBD1. The CDR3 extends over 18 amino acids. V was clipped by 6 bases and J by 8 bases; unmatched bases: 26. CDR1 and CDR2 (germline): DFQATT, SNEGSKA (reference sequence).

The chain has TRBV29-1 and TRBJ1-2; D may be TRBD1 (6 bases). The germline gives CDR1 SQVTM, CDR2 ANQGSEA. The CDR3 extends over 14 amino acids. Between the trimmed V and J ends, which lost 3 bases and 2 bases, there was a span of 13 bases. In DNA form, the CDR3 reads TGCAGCGTTGATCCAGGACAGTTAAACTATGGCTACACCTTC. It yields the protein CSVDPGQLNYGYTF.

The chain joins TRBV7-9 to TRBJ1-4; 7 bases line up with TRBD1. V shed 3 bases, J shed 8 bases, and the junction held 12 bases outside the gene matches. This CDR3 has 16 residues. The germline V gene has CDR1 SEHNR and CDR2 FQNEAQ (reference sequence). CDR3 coding DNA: TGTGCCAGCAGCTTCGGAACGACAGGGATTAACGAAAAACTGTTTTTT. Translation gives CASSFGTTGINEKLFF.

V is TRBV5-1 and J is TRBJ1-2; the D gene is possibly TRBD1 (6 bases). CDR3 length: 15 residues. Trimming left V 5 bases short and J 4 bases short, with 18 bases between. Germline V gene sequence: CDR1 SGHRS, CDR2 YFSETQ. The CDR3 DNA reads as TGCGCCAGCAGGTATACAGGGATGCCTTCCTATGGCTACACCTTC. Translation gives CASRYTGMPSYGYTF.

CDR3 bases: TGCAGTGCTAGAGATAGCCAGGCAAGTCTGGCCCAGTACTTC. It codes for CSARDSQASLAQYF. The V call is TRBV20-1, the J call TRBJ2-5; D is uncertain. The V and J ends lost 0 bases and 9 bases respectively, with 17 bases between them. The germline V gene has CDR1 DFQATT and CDR2 SNEGSKA (reference sequence). The CDR3 has 14 amino acids.

This clonotype showed up many times. The rearrangement uses TRBV5-1 and TRBJ1-2; no clear D. CDR1 is SGHRS, CDR2 YFSETQ, per germline. The CDR3 covers 15 residues. V lost 4 bases, J lost 0 bases, and 13 bases lay in between. CDR3 residues: CASSAGGSSNYGYTF. The DNA of the CDR3 is TGCGCCAGCAGCGCGGGTGGCAGCTCTAACTATGGCTACACCTTC.

The chain combines TRBV10-3 with TRBJ1-2; D gene uncertain. Trimming stripped 7 bases from V and 7 bases from J, with 16 bases between. Germline V CDR1 and CDR2: ENHRY, SYGVKD. The CDR3 contains 13 residues. The CDR3: CAINPGRWCGYTF. CDR3 coding DNA: TGTGCCATCAACCCCGGACGGTGGTGTGGCTACACCTTC.

J is TRBJ2-1 and V is TRBV18, with 9 bases matching TRBD1. CDR1 is KGHSH, CDR2 LQKENI, per germline. The CDR3 has 16 amino acids. Losses at the gene ends were 3 bases for V and 6 bases for J; bases not matched to a gene: 9. CDR3 DNA sequence: TGTGCCAGCTCACCCCCGGGACAGGGTGGTCGCAATGAGCAGTTCTTC. It specifies CASSPPGQGGRNEQFF.

This clonotype was found many times. The chain recombines TRBV5-1 with TRBJ1-1, with TRBD1 identical over 9 bases. With V trimmed by 0 bases and J by 2 bases, 8 bases remained unmatched. Germline CDR1 and CDR2: SGHRS and YFSETQ. CDR3 length: 17 residues. The CDR3 reads CASSLGMGQGVNTEAFF. The CDR3 nucleotides read TGCGCCAGCAGCTTGGGAATGGGACAGGGAGTAAACACTGAAGCTTTCTTT.

V is TRBV20-1 and J is TRBJ2-3, with D possibly TRBD2 on 7 matching bases. Germline-derived CDR1 and CDR2 are DFQATT and SNEGSKA (reference sequence). The CDR3 is 14 residues long. V lost 1 base to trimming and J lost 7 bases, with 15 bases between them. CDR3 in amino acids: CSARAGGPSYTQYF. The DNA for the CDR3 is TGCAGTGCTAGAGCGGGGGGCCCCTCTTATACGCAGTATTTT.

The chain couples TRBV20-1 to TRBJ2-1; TRBD2 matches 8 bases. The CDR3 has 15 amino acids. Germline CDR1 is DFQATT and CDR2 is SNEGSKA (reference sequence). CDR3 sequence (DNA): TGCAGCAACGCGGCTAGCGGGCCGAGAAACAATGAGCAGTTCTTC. Translation: CSNAASGPRNNEQFF.

The rearrangement uses TRBV7-8 and TRBJ2-3; D unclear. Germline-derived CDR1 and CDR2 are SGHVS and FQNEAQ. Trimming stripped 4 bases from V and 2 bases from J, with 13 bases between. The CDR3 runs 15 residues. The CDR3 DNA reads TGTGCCAGCAGCTGGCAGGAAATCGACACAGATACGCAGTATTTT. This translates into CASSWQEIDTDTQYF.

The chain employs TRBV6-2 or TRBV6-3 and TRBJ2-5, with D possibly matching TRBD1 (6 bases). V was cut by 2 bases and J by 6 bases, with 13 bases left in between. This CDR3 contains 14 residues. CDR1 is MNHEY, CDR2 SVGEGT, per germline. DNA for the CDR3: TGTGCCAGCAGTTACCGAACTAGGGGGAAGACCCAGTACTTC. Translating it yields CASSYRTRGKTQYF.

This chain joins TRBV7-9 and TRBJ2-3; TRBD2 matches 12 bases. The CDR3 extends over 17 amino acids. J was trimmed by 0 bases and V by 5 bases; bases with no gene match: 6. Germline CDR1 reads SEHNR; CDR2 reads FQNEAQ (reference sequence). The DNA for the CDR3 is TGTGCCAGCAGCCCAAGGACTAGCGGGACAAGCACAGATACGCAGTATTTT. Its translation: CASSPRTSGTSTDTQYF.

The V gene is TRBV12-3 or TRBV12-4, the J gene TRBJ1-5, with 9 bases that match TRBD1. V dropped 6 bases and J dropped 4; count of bases not matched to a gene: 7. CDR3 length: 15 amino acids. The CDR3 bases are TGTGCCAGCAGCACCGGACAGGGGAATAATCAGCCCCAGCATTTT. It codes for CASSTGQGNNQPQHF.

The sample holds a few counts of this clonotype. The chain employs TRBV6-5 and TRBJ2-3; the match to TRBD2 covers 7 bases. With V trimmed by 6 bases and J by 6 bases, 12 bases remained unmatched. The CDR3 loop spans 15 amino acids. Germline V CDR1 and CDR2: MNHEY, SVGAGI. For the CDR3, the DNA is TGTGCCAGCAGCCTACTAGGACTAGTCTCCGATACGCAGTATTTT. It encodes CASSLLGLVSDTQYF.

This clonotype was observed many times. This sequence joins TRBV29-1 and TRBJ2-7; D not resolved. CDR3 length: 13 amino acids. V lost 4 bases, J lost 4 bases, and 14 bases lay in between. In germline, CDR1 is SQVTM, CDR2 ANQGSEA. In nucleotides, the CDR3 is TGCAGCGTTGTATTAGCACCGAGTTACGAGCAGTACTTC. Translation: CSVVLAPSYEQYF.

This clonotype was observed at least ten times. CDR3 coding DNA: TGCGCCAGCAGCTCAGGATGGACCTCCCAAGAGACCCAGTACTTC. As protein: CASSSGWTSQETQYF. The V and J genes are TRBV5-1 and TRBJ2-5; D call uncertain. Looked up from germline, CDR1 is SGHRS and CDR2 is YFSETQ. Trimming removed 3 bases at V and 1 base at J, with 13 bases between. The CDR3 is made up of 15 amino acids.

This clonotype was observed at least ten times. The genes are TRBV2 and TRBJ2-2; 7 bases fit TRBD1. The CDR3 covers 14 residues. Germline V gene data show CDR1 as SNHLY and CDR2 as FYNNEI. V shed 9 bases, J shed 2 bases, and the junction held 6 bases outside the gene matches. The CDR3 loop is CASVRDRNTGELFF. DNA for the CDR3: TGTGCCAGTGTCCGGGACAGAAACACCGGGGAGCTGTTTTTT.

This clonotype was seen more than once but under ten times. The chain employs TRBV10-3 and TRBJ1-1; D perhaps matches TRBD1 (5 bases). Trimming cost V 2 bases and J 1 base, with 8 bases left between them. The germline V gene encodes CDR1 ENHRY and CDR2 SYGVKD. The CDR3 length is 14 residues. The CDR3 coding sequence is TGTGCCATCAGTGAGACTACAGGGAACACTGAAGCTTTCTTT. It specifies CAISETTGNTEAFF.

This clonotype appeared many times. This chain links TRBV12-3 or TRBV12-4 with TRBJ2-1; D not resolved. V was pared by 2 bases and J by 7 bases, with 6 bases between. This CDR3 comprises 12 residues. The CDR3 DNA follows: TGTGCCAGCAGTTTAAACACAAATGAGCAGTTCTTC. Its protein is CASSLNTNEQFF.

This clonotype was seen a handful of times. The genes are TRBV6-2 or TRBV6-3 and TRBJ1-5, with D hard to call. The CDR3 is 13 amino acids. In germline, CDR1 is MNHEY, CDR2 SVGEGT. With 2 bases removed from V and 4 bases from J, the gap between germline ends came to 6 bases. The CDR3 sequence is CASSYHRNQPQHF. The DNA for the CDR3 is TGTGCCAGCAGTTACCACCGGAATCAGCCCCAGCATTTT.

The table lists this clonotype with a few counts. CDR3 residues: CASSPPTSRWTHLSYNEQFF. DNA for the CDR3: TGTGCCAGCAGCCCCCCTACCTCAAGATGGACCCACCTCTCCTACAATGAGCAGTTCTTC. The chain uses TRBV7-2 and TRBJ2-1; D is undetermined. V gave up 5 bases and J gave up 0 bases, with 26 bases separating them. Germline assignment: CDR1 SGHTA and CDR2 FQGNSA. The CDR3 extends over 20 amino acids.

CDR3 in DNA: TGCAGTGCTAGGGGTATCGGGACAGCTTATGGCTACACCTTC. It yields the protein CSARGIGTAYGYTF. The chain recombines TRBV20-1 with TRBJ1-2; 7 bases match TRBD1. The CDR3 contains 14 residues. Germline-derived CDR1 and CDR2 are DFQATT and SNEGSKA (reference sequence). Germline trimming cut 3 bases from V and 5 bases from J; bases unmatched to any gene: 9.

This clonotype was counted at least ten times. CDR3 bases: TGCGCCAGCAGCTTGGAGCGCGGGGGAGGATGGAATGAGCAGTTCTTC. Encoded protein: CASSLERGGGWNEQFF. The V gene is TRBV5-1, the J gene TRBJ2-1; 7 bases map to TRBD2. After removal of 0 bases from V and 7 bases from J, the junction contained 10 bases not matched to a gene. Germline V gene sequence: CDR1 SGHRS, CDR2 YFSETQ. The CDR3 length is 16 residues.

This chain uses TRBV5-1 with TRBJ2-2; TRBD1 or TRBD2 may be the D gene (5 bases each). Trimming removed 4 bases from V and 4 bases from J, with 14 bases in between. CDR1 is SGHRS, CDR2 YFSETQ, per germline. This CDR3 is 15 amino acids long. In DNA form, the CDR3 reads TGCGCCAGCAGCCCTAGAGGGACCTCCACCGGGGAGCTGTTTTTT. Amino acids: CASSPRGTSTGELFF.